These 7 T cell receptor beta chains share one sample of origin, sequenced in a study of blood T cell repertoires in COVID-19. Sequenced by immunoSEQ multiplex PCR; TCRdb stores in-frame clones only, minus some. The table has 300,000 to 400,000 clones, 86% seen once. Input material: peripheral blood. All receptors derive from a woman aged 60-70 years with COVID-19, enrolled during active disease.

This clone appeared a few times. The sample has other DNA sequences that encode this CDR3 too. The CDR3 nucleotides read TGTGCCAGCAGCTTAACAGGGGACACTGAAGCTTTCTTT. Translated, it gives CASSLTGDTEAFF. This chain joins TRBV7-2 and TRBJ1-1, with 7 bases lining up with TRBD1. This CDR3 has 13 residues. V shed 2 bases, J shed 3 bases, and the junction held 0 bases outside the gene matches. From germline, CDR1 is SGHTA and CDR2 FQGNSA.

This chain joins TRBV19 and TRBJ2-6, with 8 bases fitting TRBD2. Germline CDR1 and CDR2: LNHDA and SQIVND (reference sequence). CDR3 length: 16 amino acids. The junction had 3 bases not matched to a gene; V was cut back by 3 bases and J by 2 bases. CDR3 sequence: CASSMNSGAGANVLTF. In DNA form, the CDR3 reads TGTGCCAGTAGTATGAATAGCGGGGCTGGGGCCAACGTCCTGACTTTC.

The chain has TRBV7-2 and TRBJ1-4; TRBD1 matches at 10 bases. V lost 4 bases and J lost 0; bases outside the gene matches: 5. CDR3 length: 17 amino acids. Looked up from germline, CDR1 is SGHTA and CDR2 is FQGNSA. In DNA, the CDR3 is TGTGCCAGCAGCTCTGATGGGACAGGGGCAACTAATGAAAAACTGTTTTTT. This codes for CASSSDGTGATNEKLFF.

The chain has TRBV9 and TRBJ2-1, with 7 positions matching TRBD2. The junction had 9 bases not matched to a gene; V was cut back by 2 bases and J by 7 bases. Germline lookup yields CDR1 SGDLS and CDR2 YYNGEE. The CDR3 has 15 residues. The CDR3 nucleotides are TGTGCCAGCAGCGTTTCTGGGCAGGGAGGGAATGAGCAGTTCTTC. Protein product: CASSVSGQGGNEQFF.

The V call is TRBV19, the J call TRBJ2-7, with D possibly being TRBD1 (6 bases). The V gene lost 9 bases and the J gene lost 2 bases, with 17 bases spanning the gap. Germline V CDR1 and CDR2: LNHDA, SQIVND (reference sequence). The CDR3 loop spans 14 amino acids. Here the CDR3 reads CASSRRTEAYEQYF. CDR3 in DNA: TGTGCCAGCTCCAGGAGGACAGAAGCCTACGAGCAGTACTTC.

The chain links TRBV5-4 to TRBJ1-4, with a tentative D call TRBD1 (5 bases). The CDR3 covers 15 residues. The germline V gene encodes CDR1 SGHNT and CDR2 YYREEE (reference sequence). Trimming pared 3 bases from V and 8 bases from J, leaving 17 bases between. CDR3 protein: CASSSDIGADEKLFF. The CDR3 nucleotides are TGTGCCAGCAGCTCGGACATTGGGGCGGACGAAAAACTGTTTTTT. Using reference TRBV5-4 and TRBJ1-4 for the parts outside the CDR3, the full variable domain is ETGVTQSPTHLIKTRGQQVTLRCSSQSGHNTVSWYQQALGQGPQFIFQYYREEENGRGNFPPRFSGLQFPNYSSELNVNALELDDSALYLCASSSDIGADEKLFFGSGTQLSVL.

The chain couples TRBV5-4 to TRBJ1-3; 10 nucleotides match TRBD1. Germline V lookup: CDR1 SGHNT, CDR2 YYREEE (reference sequence). The length of the CDR3 is 17 residues. V was clipped by 3 bases and J by 1 base; unmatched bases: 7. CDR3 protein: CASSSGQGSVSGNTIYF. CDR3 DNA sequence: TGTGCCAGCAGCTCGGGACAGGGGTCGGTGTCTGGAAACACCATATATTTT.